Listed here are 7 T cell receptor beta chains from one sample, sequenced in a study of T cells in localized non-small cell lung cancer. The table came from immunoSEQ multiplex PCR; TCRdb's copy has only in-frame clones and leaves some out. This repertoire shows around 53,000 clones, around 80% found once; its top ten account for roughly 4.5%. This specimen consisted of PBMCs, obtained before any cancer treatment. The origin of the receptors is a woman between 35 and 75 years old with stage II lung adenocarcinoma.

CDR3 residues: CAISEGDTGTQYF. The CDR3 region has the DNA TGTGCCATCAGTGAGGGGGACACGGGGACCCAGTACTTC. This sequence joins TRBV10-3 and TRBJ2-5; the D gene is possibly TRBD1 (6 bases). From germline, CDR1 is ENHRY and CDR2 SYGVKD. V lost 2 bases to trimming and J lost 7 bases, with 11 bases between them. CDR3 length equals 13 residues.

As concerns this clone: This sample includes further DNA sequences coding for the same CDR3. This chain connects TRBV5-1 to TRBJ1-2; 9 bases line up with TRBD1. CDR1 and CDR2 (germline): SGHRS, YFSETQ. There are 13 residues in the CDR3. V dropped 2 bases and J dropped 6; count of bases not matched to a gene: 2. The CDR3 nucleotides are TGCGCCAGCAGCTTAACAGGGGGCGATGGCTACACCTTC. It specifies CASSLTGGDGYTF. Supplemented by reference TRBV5-1 and TRBJ1-2, the full variable domain reads KAGVTQTPRYLIKTRGQQVTLSCSPISGHRSVSWYQQTPGQGLQFLFEYFSETQRNKGNFPGRFSGRQFSNSRSEMNVSTLELGDSALYLCASSLTGGDGYTFGSGTRLTVV.

This chain joins TRBV27 and TRBJ1-2; perhaps TRBD1 as D (6 bases). The CDR3 runs to 18 residues. Germline V gene lookup returns CDR1 MNHEY and CDR2 SMNVEV (reference sequence). V was trimmed by 6 bases and J by 4 bases, leaving 27 bases between them. The CDR3 DNA is TGTGCCAGCAGCTCCCGCACGTCCCGGGACATATCCTCCTATGGCTACACCTTC. Encoded protein: CASSSRTSRDISSYGYTF.

The CDR3 sequence: CASSLDGQGPDEKLFF. CDR3 DNA: TGCGCCAGCAGCTTGGATGGGCAGGGGCCCGATGAAAAACTGTTTTTT. The chain recombines TRBV5-1 with TRBJ1-4, with a possible D match to TRBD1 (6 bases). V was clipped by 0 bases and J by 6 bases, with 15 bases between them. Germline assignment: CDR1 SGHRS and CDR2 YFSETQ. The CDR3 consists of 16 residues.

This clone was seen once. The chain combines TRBV5-4 with TRBJ1-6; D remains ambiguous. CDR1 and CDR2 from the germline V gene are SGHNT and YYREEE (reference sequence). V was shortened by 1 base and J by 1 base, with 6 bases between the two germline ends. The CDR3 runs to 15 residues. CDR3 amino acids: CASSLIGSYNSPLHF. The CDR3 DNA follows: TGTGCCAGCAGCTTGATTGGGTCCTATAATTCACCCCTCCACTTT.

This rearrangement joins TRBV2 to TRBJ2-1, with 8 bases fitting TRBD2. Germline CDR1 is SNHLY and CDR2 is FYNNEI. V gave up 6 bases and J gave up 5 bases; unmatched junction bases: 9. This CDR3 has 15 amino acids. The CDR3 reads CASSPEGAGDNEQFF. The CDR3 coding sequence is TGTGCCAGCAGCCCTGAGGGAGCGGGGGACAATGAGCAGTTCTTC.

This chain links TRBV5-4 with TRBJ2-1, with D perhaps matching TRBD2 (5 bases). V lost 7 bases to trimming and J lost 7 bases, with 12 bases between them. CDR1 and CDR2 (germline): SGHNT, YYREEE (reference sequence). The CDR3 consists of 12 residues. The CDR3 DNA follows: TGTGCCAGCGAAGGGAGCATGAATGAGCAGTTCTTC. Translation: CASEGSMNEQFF. The full variable domain, with the rest looked up from reference TRBV5-4 and TRBJ2-1, is ETGVTQSPTHLIKTRGQQVTLRCSSQSGHNTVSWYQQALGQGPQFIFQYYREEENGRGNFPPRFSGLQFPNYSSELNVNALELDDSALYLCASEGSMNEQFFGPGTRLTVL.